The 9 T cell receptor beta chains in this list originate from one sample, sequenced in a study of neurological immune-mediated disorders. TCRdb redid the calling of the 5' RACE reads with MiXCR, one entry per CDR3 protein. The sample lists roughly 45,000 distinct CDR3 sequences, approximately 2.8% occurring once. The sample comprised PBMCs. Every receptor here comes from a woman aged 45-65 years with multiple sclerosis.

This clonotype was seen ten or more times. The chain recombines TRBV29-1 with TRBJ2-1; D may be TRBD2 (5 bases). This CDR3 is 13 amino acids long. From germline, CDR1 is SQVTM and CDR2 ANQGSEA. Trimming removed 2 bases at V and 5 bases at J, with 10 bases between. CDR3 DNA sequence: TGCAGCGTTGAAAATGGACTCCACAATGAGCAGTTCTTC. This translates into CSVENGLHNEQFF.

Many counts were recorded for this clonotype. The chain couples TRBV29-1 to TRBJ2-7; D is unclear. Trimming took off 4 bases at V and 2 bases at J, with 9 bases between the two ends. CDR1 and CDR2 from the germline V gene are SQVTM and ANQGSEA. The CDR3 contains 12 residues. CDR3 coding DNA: TGCAGCGTTGTCATGGCCACCTACGAGCAGTACTTC. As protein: CSVVMATYEQYF.

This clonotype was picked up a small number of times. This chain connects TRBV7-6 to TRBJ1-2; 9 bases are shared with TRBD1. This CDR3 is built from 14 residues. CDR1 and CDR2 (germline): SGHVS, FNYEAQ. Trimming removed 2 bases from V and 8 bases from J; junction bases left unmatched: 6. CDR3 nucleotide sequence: TGTGCCAGCAGCTTACGGGGACAGGGAGAAGGCTACACCTTC. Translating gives CASSLRGQGEGYTF.

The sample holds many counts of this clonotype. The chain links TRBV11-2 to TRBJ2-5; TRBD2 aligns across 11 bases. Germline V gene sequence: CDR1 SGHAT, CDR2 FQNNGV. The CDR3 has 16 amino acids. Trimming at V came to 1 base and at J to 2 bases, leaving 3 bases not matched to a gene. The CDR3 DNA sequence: TGTGCCAGCAGCTTAGTGGCTAGCGGGGGGCAAGAGACCCAGTACTTC. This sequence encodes CASSLVASGGQETQYF.

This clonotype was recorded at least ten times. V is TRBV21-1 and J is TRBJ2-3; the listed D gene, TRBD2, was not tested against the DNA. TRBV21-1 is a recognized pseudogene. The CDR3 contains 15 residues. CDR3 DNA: TGTGCCAGCAGCAAAGACCCTAGCGGCACAGATACGCAGTATTTT. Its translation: CASSKDPSGTDTQYF.

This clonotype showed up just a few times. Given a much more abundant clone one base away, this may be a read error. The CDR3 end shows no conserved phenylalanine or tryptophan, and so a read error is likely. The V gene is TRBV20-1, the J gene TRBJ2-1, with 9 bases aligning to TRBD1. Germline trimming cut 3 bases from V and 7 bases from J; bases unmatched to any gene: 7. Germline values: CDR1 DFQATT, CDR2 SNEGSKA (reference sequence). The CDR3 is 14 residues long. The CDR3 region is CSASTGQGSNEQFC. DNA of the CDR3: TGCAGTGCTAGCACGGGACAGGGTTCAAATGAGCAGTTCTGC.

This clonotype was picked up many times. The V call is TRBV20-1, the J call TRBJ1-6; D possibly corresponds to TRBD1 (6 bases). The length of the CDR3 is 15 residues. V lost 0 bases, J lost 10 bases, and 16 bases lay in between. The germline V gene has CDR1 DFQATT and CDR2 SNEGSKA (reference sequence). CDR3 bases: TGCAGTGCTAGAGACCTAGGCAGGGGAGAATCACCCCTCCACTTT. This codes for CSARDLGRGESPLHF.

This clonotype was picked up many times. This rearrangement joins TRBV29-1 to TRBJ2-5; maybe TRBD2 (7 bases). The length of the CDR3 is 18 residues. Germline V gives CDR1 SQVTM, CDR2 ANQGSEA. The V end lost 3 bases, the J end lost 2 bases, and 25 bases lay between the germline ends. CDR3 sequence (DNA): TGCAGCGTTGAGGGGGGGGGCAGGGGAGCGTCGGGACAAGAGACCCAGTACTTC. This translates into CSVEGGGRGASGQETQYF.

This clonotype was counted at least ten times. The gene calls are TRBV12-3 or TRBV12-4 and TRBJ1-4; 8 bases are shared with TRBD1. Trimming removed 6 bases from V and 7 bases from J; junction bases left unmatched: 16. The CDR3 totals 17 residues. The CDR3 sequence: CASRKGTGPGVGEKLFF. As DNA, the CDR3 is TGTGCCAGCAGAAAGGGGACAGGACCAGGGGTGGGTGAAAAACTGTTTTTT.